This T cell receptor (beta chain) originates from a study of control samples from healthy donors and cancer patients. The ends were cut back, 0 bases at V and 3 bases at J, with 6 bases in the middle. This CDR3 is built from 13 residues. The germline V gene has CDR1 MGHRA and CDR2 YSYEKL. Using immunoSEQ multiplex PCR, the repertoire was profiled, and TCRdb retains in-frame clones only, with some absent. Among 150,000 to 200,000 clones, about 93% were seen once, and the ten largest hold more than 1.2%. J is TRBJ2-7 and V is TRBV4-1; D is possibly TRBD2 (5 bases). The TCR originated in a man aged 18 to 30 in good health. The sequencing input was blood. CDR3 loop: CASSQETNYEQYF. The DNA of the CDR3 is TGCGCCAGCAGCCAAGAGACTAACTACGAGCAGTACTTC.